This T cell receptor beta chain emerged from a study of blood T cell repertoires in COVID-19. Study background: Whether acute or convalescent, the COVID-19 samples came from the United States, Italy and Spain.

This clone was detected once. Libraries were prepared by immunoSEQ multiplex PCR; TCRdb keeps only in-frame clonotypes and omits some of them. Of about 380,000 clones in the sample, around 84% were seen once. The TCR was taken from a human donor with acute or convalescent COVID-19. The donor label of this sample is uncertain. The sequencing input was peripheral blood.

The CDR3 region is CASSPGQGAPEAFF. For the CDR3, the DNA is TGTGCCAGCAGTCCTGGCCAGGGGGCCCCTGAAGCTTTCTTT. The chain joins TRBV6-6 to TRBJ1-1; TRBD1 agrees at 8 bases. The V segment lost 5 bases and the J segment 6 bases; nucleotides outside the gene matches: 8. This CDR3 comprises 14 residues. Germline assignment: CDR1 MNHNY and CDR2 SVGAGI (reference sequence).